This is a list of T cell receptor beta chains from one sample in a study of blood T cell repertoires in COVID-19. The protocol was immunoSEQ multiplex PCR, while the TCRdb copy is restricted to in-frame clones and leaves out a portion. The top ten clones hold around 0.92% of a sample with about 280,000 clones, roughly 87% of them seen once. The material sequenced was PBMCs or T cells enriched from blood (not recorded which). The receptor set was obtained from a woman aged 25 to 39 who had recovered from COVID-19. The CDR3 runs from the conserved cysteine through the conserved F or W. A D gene is named only where the DNA matches it firmly. Clone size is not always given. Where it is, it says once, few, many or a class for expanded clones.

clone_size	d_call	j_call	v_call	cdr3_aa	cdr3_nt
once	NA	TRBJ1-4	TRBV7-2	CASSLEGAFNEKLFF	TGTGCCAGCAGCTTAGAAGGGGCTTTTAATGAAAAACTGTTTTTT
few	NA	TRBJ1-5	TRBV5-1	CASSLAGGARANNQPQHF	TGCGCCAGCAGCTTGGCCGGGGGAGCCAGGGCCAACAATCAGCCCCAGCATTTT
NA	TRBD2	TRBJ2-7	TRBV11-2	CASSFGGRVTTYEQYF	TGTGCCAGCAGCTTTGGCGGGAGAGTAACAACCTACGAGCAGTACTTC
few	NA	TRBJ2-1	TRBV9	CASSVESRSEQFF	TGTGCCAGCAGCGTAGAGTCCCGGAGTGAGCAGTTCTTC
few	NA	TRBJ1-4	TRBV27	CASSLTRVRTNEKLFF	TGTGCCAGCAGTTTAACCAGGGTTAGGACGAATGAAAAACTGTTTTTT
few	TRBD1	TRBJ1-5	TRBV18	CASSPEQGAWQPQHF	TGTGCCAGCTCACCGGAACAGGGGGCTTGGCAGCCCCAGCATTTT
NA	NA	TRBJ2-3	TRBV19	CASSLLGVLTDTQYF	TGTGCCAGTAGTCTCCTCGGGGTCCTCACAGATACGCAGTATTTT
few	TRBD1	TRBJ2-7	TRBV7-9	CASSQIRKRGTESYEQYF	TGTGCCAGCAGCCAAATTCGGAAAAGAGGGACAGAGTCCTACGAGCAGTACTTC
NA	NA	TRBJ1-2	TRBV6-5	CASSYSLLGGLSGYTF	TGTGCCAGCAGTTACTCCCTTCTGGGAGGGTTAAGTGGCTACACCTTC
NA	TRBD1	TRBJ2-1	TRBV14	CASSLRDRSSNEQFF	TGTGCCAGCAGCCTCCGGGACAGGAGCTCCAATGAGCAGTTCTTC
NA	TRBD1	TRBJ1-4	TRBV27	CASSPTGANEKLFF	TGTGCCAGCAGTCCGACAGGGGCTAATGAAAAACTGTTTTTT
NA	TRBD1	TRBJ2-7	TRBV4-3	CASSQTGTGTYEQYF	TGCGCCAGCAGCCAAACCGGGACAGGCACCTACGAGCAGTACTTC
NA	NA	TRBJ1-2	TRBV2	CASSGWRGDGYTF	TGTGCCAGCAGTGGATGGAGGGGAGATGGCTACACCTTC
NA	TRBD2	TRBJ2-2	TRBV28	CASTTLDITAGGPGAGELFF	TGTGCCAGCACTACCCTAGATATCACGGCGGGAGGGCCAGGAGCCGGGGAGCTGTTTTTT
NA	TRBD1	TRBJ1-3	TRBV4-3	CASSQDLNRGVENTIYF	TGCGCCAGCAGCCAAGATCTGAACAGGGGAGTAGAAAACACCATATATTTT
NA	NA	TRBJ1-2	TRBV9	CASSVAPDFHYGYTF	TGTGCCAGCAGCGTAGCACCGGACTTCCACTATGGCTACACCTTC
NA	NA	TRBJ1-5	TRBV28	CASMDPQGLLGNQPQHF	TGTGCCAGCATGGACCCTCAGGGTTTGCTTGGCAATCAGCCCCAGCATTTT
NA	NA	TRBJ1-2	TRBV27	CASGIGGDIYTF	TGTGCCAGCGGCATAGGGGGTGATATCTACACCTTC
NA	NA	TRBJ2-2	TRBV18	CASSPAIANTGELFF	TGTGCCAGCTCACCCGCGATCGCGAACACCGGGGAGCTGTTTTTT
once	NA	TRBJ2-6	TRBV7-3	CASSPLSQGSSGANVLTF	TGTGCCAGCAGCCCCCTCTCACAGGGTAGCTCTGGGGCCAACGTCCTGACTTTC
NA	NA	TRBJ2-3	TRBV24-1	CATSVGGTDTQYF	TGTGCCACCAGTGTAGGGGGCACAGATACGCAGTATTTT